This T cell receptor (beta chain) was retrieved from a study of blood T cell repertoires in COVID-19. Background on the study: The United States, Italy and Spain were the sources of the acute and convalescent COVID-19 samples. Sample material is recorded as cDNA or gDNA derived from T cells, B-cell-depleted T cells, or PBMCs.

Trimming took off 4 bases at V and 0 bases at J, with 16 bases between the two ends. Germline V gene data show CDR1 as SQVTM and CDR2 as ANQGSEA. This CDR3 spans 15 amino acids. Per the original methods: Researchers report that nucleated cell counts were estimated from reference gene primer amplification. Libraries were prepared by immunoSEQ multiplex PCR; TCRdb keeps only in-frame clonotypes and omits some of them. V and J calls and clone size are copied from that table; D and trimming were computed from the DNA. The table has roughly 120,000 clones, 87% seen once. Sequences were obtained from peripheral blood. The V and J genes are TRBV29-1 and TRBJ2-7; weak D call: TRBD2 (6 bases). The receptor was isolated from a woman aged 70-85 years with acute or convalescent COVID-19. The DNA of the CDR3 is TGCAGCGTTGTCCACGTGGCGGGGAGCTCCTACGAGCAGTACTTC. Translated, it gives CSVVHVAGSSYEQYF.